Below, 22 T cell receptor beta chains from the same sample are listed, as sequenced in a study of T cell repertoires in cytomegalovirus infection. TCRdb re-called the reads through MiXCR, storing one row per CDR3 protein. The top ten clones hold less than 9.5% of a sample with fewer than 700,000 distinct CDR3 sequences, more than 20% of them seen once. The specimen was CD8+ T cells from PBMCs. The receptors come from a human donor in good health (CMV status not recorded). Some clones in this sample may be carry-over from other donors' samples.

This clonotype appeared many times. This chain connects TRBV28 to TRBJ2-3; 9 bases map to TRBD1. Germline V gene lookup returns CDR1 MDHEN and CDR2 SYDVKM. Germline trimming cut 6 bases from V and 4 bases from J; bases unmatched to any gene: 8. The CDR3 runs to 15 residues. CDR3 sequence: CASSQNRGLADTQYF. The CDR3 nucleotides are TGTGCCAGCAGCCAAAACAGGGGGCTGGCAGATACGCAGTATTTT. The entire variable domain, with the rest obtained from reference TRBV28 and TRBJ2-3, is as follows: DVKVTQSSRYLVKRTGEKVFLECVQDMDHENMFWYRQDPGLGLRLIYFSYDVKMKEKGDIPEGYSVSREKKERFSLILESASTNQTSMYLCASSQNRGLADTQYFGPGTRLTVL.

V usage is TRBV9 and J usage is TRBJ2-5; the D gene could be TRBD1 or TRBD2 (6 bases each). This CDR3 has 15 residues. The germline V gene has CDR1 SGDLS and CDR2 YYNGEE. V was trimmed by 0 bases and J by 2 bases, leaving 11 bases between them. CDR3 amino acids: CASSVEGGPQETQYF. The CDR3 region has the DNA TGTGCCAGCAGCGTAGAGGGGGGCCCGCAAGAGACCCAGTACTTC.

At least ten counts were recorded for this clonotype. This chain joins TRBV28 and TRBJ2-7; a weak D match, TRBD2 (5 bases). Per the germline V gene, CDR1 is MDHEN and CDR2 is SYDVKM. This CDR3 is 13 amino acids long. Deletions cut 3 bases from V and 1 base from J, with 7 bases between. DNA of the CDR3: TGTGCCAGCAGTTTTGAGGGTTCCTACGAGCAGTACGTC. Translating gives CASSFEGSYEQYV.

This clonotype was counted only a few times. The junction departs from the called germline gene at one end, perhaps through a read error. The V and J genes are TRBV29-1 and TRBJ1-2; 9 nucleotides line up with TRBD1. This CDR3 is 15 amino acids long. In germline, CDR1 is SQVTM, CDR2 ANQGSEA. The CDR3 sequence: CSIDLGTGPSFGYTF. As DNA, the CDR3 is TGCAGCATTGACCTTGGGACAGGGCCATCTTTTGGCTACACCTTC.

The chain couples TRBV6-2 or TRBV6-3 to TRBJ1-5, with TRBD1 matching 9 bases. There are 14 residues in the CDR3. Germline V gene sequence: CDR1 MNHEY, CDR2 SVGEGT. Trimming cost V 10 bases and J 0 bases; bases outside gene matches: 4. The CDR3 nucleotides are TGTGCCACCCGGGGACAGGGTAGCAATCAGCCCCAGCATTTT. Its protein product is CATRGQGSNQPQHF.

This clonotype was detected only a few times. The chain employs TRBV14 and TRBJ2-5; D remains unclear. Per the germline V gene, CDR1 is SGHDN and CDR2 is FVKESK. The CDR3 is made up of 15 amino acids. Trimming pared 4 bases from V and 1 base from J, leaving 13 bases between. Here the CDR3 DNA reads TGTGCCAGCAGCCCCACCTTACGGCTCCAAGAGACCCAGTACTTC. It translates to CASSPTLRLQETQYF.

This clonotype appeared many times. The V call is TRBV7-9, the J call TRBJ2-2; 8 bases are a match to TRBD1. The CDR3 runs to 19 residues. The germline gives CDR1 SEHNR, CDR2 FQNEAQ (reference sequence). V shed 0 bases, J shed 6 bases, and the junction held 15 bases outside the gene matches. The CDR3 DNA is TGTGCCAGCAGCTTAGCAGTTCGTCTACAGGGGGAAAGCGCCGGGGAGCTGTTTTTT. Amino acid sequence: CASSLAVRLQGESAGELFF.

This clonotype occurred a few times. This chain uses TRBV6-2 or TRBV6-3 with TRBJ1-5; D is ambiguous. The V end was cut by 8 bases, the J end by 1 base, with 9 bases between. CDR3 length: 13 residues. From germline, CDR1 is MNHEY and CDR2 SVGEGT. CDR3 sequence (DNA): TGTGCCAGCGGGGTGTGGAGCAATCAGCCCCAGCATTTT. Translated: CASGVWSNQPQHF.

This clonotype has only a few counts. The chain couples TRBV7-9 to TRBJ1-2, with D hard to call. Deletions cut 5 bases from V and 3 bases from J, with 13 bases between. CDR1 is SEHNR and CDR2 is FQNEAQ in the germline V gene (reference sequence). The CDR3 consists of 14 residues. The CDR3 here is CASSPSSPHYGYTF. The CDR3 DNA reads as TGTGCCAGCAGCCCCTCTTCTCCCCACTATGGCTACACCTTC.

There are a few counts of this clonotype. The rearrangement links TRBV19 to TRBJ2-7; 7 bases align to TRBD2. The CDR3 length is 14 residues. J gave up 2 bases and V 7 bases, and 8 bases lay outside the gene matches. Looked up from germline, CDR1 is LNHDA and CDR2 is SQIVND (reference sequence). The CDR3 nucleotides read TGTGCCAGTACCGGAGGGACTAACCCCTACGAGCAGTACTTC. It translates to CASTGGTNPYEQYF.

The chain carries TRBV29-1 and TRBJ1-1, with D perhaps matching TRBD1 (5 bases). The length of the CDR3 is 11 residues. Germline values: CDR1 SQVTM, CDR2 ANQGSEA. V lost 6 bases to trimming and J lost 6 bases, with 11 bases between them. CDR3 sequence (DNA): TGCAGCGTCTGGGACCGGGCTGAAGCTTTCTTT. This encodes CSVWDRAEAFF. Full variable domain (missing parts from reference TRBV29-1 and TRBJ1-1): SAVISQKPSRDICQRGTSLTIQCQVDSQVTMMFWYRQQPGQSLTLIATANQGSEATYESGFVIDKFPISRPNLTFSTLTVSNMSPEDSSIYLCSVWDRAEAFFGQGTRLTVV.

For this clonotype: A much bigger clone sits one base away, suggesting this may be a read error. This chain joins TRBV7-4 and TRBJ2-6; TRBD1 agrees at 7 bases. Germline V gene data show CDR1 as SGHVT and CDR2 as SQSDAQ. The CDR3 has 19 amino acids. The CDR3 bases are TGTGTCAGCAGCCAGACAGTCTGGGACAGCCCACTTTGGGCCAACGTCCTGACTTTC. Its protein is CVSSQTVWDSPLWANVLTF. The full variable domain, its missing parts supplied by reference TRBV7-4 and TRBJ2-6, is GAGVSQSPRYKVAKRGRDVALRCDSISGHVTLYWYRQTLGQGSEVLTYSQSDAQRDKSGRPSGRFSAERPERSVSTLKIQRTEQGDSAVYLCVSSQTVWDSPLWANVLTFGAGSRLTVL.

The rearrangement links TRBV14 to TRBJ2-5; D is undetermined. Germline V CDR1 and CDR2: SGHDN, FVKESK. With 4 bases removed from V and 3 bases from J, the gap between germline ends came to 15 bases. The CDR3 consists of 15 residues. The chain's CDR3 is CASSPPGPGEETQYF. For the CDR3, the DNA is TGTGCCAGCAGCCCCCCCGGGCCGGGCGAAGAGACCCAGTACTTC. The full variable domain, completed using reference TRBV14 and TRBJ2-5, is EAGVTQFPSHSVIEKGQTVTLRCDPISGHDNLYWYRRVMGKEIKFLLHFVKESKQDESGMPNNRFLAERTGGTYSTLKVQPAELEDSGVYFCASSPPGPGEETQYFGPGTRLLVL.

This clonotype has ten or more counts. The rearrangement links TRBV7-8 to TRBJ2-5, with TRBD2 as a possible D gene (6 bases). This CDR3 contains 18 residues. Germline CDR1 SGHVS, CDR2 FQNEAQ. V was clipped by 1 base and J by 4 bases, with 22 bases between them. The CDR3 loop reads CASSLDSFGGVTGETQYF. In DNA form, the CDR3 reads TGTGCCAGCAGCTTAGATTCGTTTGGCGGGGTTACGGGAGAGACCCAGTACTTC.

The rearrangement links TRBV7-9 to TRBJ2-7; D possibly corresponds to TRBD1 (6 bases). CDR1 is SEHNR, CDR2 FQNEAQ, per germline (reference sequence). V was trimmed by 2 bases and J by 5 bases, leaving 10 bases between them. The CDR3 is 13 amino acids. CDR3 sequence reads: CASSLPGDHEQYF. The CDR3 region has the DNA TGTGCCAGCAGCTTACCAGGGGACCACGAGCAGTACTTC.

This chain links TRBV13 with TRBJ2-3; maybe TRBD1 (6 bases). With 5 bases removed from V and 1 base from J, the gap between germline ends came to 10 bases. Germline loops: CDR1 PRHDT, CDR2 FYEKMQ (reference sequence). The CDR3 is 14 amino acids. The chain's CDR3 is CASSAGAGTDTQYF. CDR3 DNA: TGTGCCAGCAGCGCAGGGGCGGGCACAGATACGCAGTATTTT.

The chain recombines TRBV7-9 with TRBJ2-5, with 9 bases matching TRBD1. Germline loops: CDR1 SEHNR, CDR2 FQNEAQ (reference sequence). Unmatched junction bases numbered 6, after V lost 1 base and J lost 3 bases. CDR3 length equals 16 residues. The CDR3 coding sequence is TGTGCCAGCAGCTTAGGTTATACAGGGGGCGAAGAGACCCAGTACTTC. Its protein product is CASSLGYTGGEETQYF.

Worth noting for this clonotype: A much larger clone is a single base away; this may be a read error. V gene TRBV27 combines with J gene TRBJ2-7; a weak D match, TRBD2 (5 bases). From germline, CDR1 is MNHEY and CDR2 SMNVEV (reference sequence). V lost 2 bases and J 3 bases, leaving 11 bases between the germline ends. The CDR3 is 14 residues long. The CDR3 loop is CASSLVEGNYEQYF. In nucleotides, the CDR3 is TGTGCCAGCAGTTTAGTAGAGGGTAACTACGAGCAGTACTTC.

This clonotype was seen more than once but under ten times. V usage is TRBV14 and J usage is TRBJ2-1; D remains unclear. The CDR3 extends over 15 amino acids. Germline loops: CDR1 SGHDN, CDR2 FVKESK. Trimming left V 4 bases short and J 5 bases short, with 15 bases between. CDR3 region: CASSLLDPVHNEQFF. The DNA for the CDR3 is TGTGCCAGCAGCCTCCTAGATCCCGTCCACAATGAGCAGTTCTTC.

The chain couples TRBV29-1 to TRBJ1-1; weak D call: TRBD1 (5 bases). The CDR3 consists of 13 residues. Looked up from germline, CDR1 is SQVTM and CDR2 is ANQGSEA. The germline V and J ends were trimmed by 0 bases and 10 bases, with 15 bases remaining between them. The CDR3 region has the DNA TGCAGCGTTGAAGATGGGGGGGTGTCCGGAGCTTTCTTT. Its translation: CSVEDGGVSGAFF.

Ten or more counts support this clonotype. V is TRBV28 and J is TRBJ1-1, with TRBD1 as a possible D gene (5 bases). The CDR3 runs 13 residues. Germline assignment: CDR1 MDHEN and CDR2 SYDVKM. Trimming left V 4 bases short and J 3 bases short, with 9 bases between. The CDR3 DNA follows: TGTGCCAGCAGTTCTACAGGATACACTGAAGCTTTCTTT. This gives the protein CASSSTGYTEAFF.

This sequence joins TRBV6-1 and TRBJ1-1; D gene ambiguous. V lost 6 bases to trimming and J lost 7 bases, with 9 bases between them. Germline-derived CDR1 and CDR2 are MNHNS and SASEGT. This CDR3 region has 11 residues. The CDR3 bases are TGTGCCAGCAGAAGACGAGATGAAGCTTTCTTT. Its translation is CASRRRDEAFF.